The present T cell receptor (beta chain) was sequenced within a study of cytomegalovirus exposure and HLA in healthy donors. Whole-study findings and limits: In vitro assays verified that three CMV-associated chains recognized CMV antigens specifically.

This CDR3 contains 14 residues. V lost 2 bases, J lost 5 bases, and 13 bases lay in between. Germline V gives CDR1 SGHAT, CDR2 FQDESV (reference sequence). The PCR contained 60 Vbeta and 13 Jbeta primers. Method: immunoSEQ multiplex PCR; TCRdb's copy keeps in-frame clones and lacks some. The data contain 40,000 or so clones, around 70% of them singletons. On this clone: Its antigen remains unidentified.

The sequence derives from a woman younger than 45 in good health and CMV-seronegative. The rearrangement uses TRBV11-1 and TRBJ2-7; possibly TRBD2 for D (5 bases). Source material: PBMCs. CDR3 sequence reads: CASSLIGPGNEQYF. CDR3 nucleotide sequence: TGTGCCAGCAGCTTAATCGGTCCGGGGAACGAGCAGTACTTC.